The 7 T cell receptor beta chains in this list originate from one sample, sequenced in a study of Graves' ophthalmopathy and Graves' hyperthyroidism. Amplification of the TCR beta CDR3 regions used RNA transcripts (as template). Investigators did first-round RT-PCR with HTBI primers, then second-round multiplex PCR. MiXCR, run by TCRdb on the multiplex PCR reads, gives a single entry per CDR3 protein. This table holds about 740,000 distinct CDR3 sequences, roughly two fifths found once. Sequencing was carried out using peripheral blood. The receptors derive from an adult man with Graves' ophthalmopathy.

With regard to this clonotype: A clone one base away is much larger, so this may be a read error. This chain connects TRBV29-1 to TRBJ2-7; a possible D gene is TRBD1 (5 bases). The germline V and J ends were trimmed by 7 bases and 6 bases, with 19 bases remaining between them. Germline lookup yields CDR1 SQVTM and CDR2 ANQGSEA. The CDR3 is 13 amino acids. The CDR3 DNA is TGCAGCGCCCTGACAGAGCAAGCCTGCGAGCAGTACTTC. Translation: CSALTEQACEQYF.

The genes are TRBV2 and TRBJ2-5; 8 nucleotides match TRBD1. Germline V lookup: CDR1 SNHLY, CDR2 FYNNEI. The junction had 6 bases not matched to a gene; V was cut back by 2 bases and J by 4 bases. This CDR3 has 15 amino acids. The CDR3 region is CASSETDRVGETQYF. Written as DNA, the CDR3 is TGTGCCAGCAGTGAAACGGACAGGGTGGGAGAGACCCAGTACTTC.

In its sample, this clonotype was seen many times. V usage is TRBV2 and J usage is TRBJ2-5; possibly TRBD1 for D (5 bases). The CDR3 extends over 13 amino acids. The germline CDR1 and CDR2 sequences are SNHLY and FYNNEI. Trimming shortened V by 6 bases and J by 1 base, and 9 bases separated the two germline ends. CDR3 in DNA: TGTGCCAGCAGCGAGGACATCCAAGAGACCCAGTACTTC. Its protein product is CASSEDIQETQYF. Supplemented by reference TRBV2 and TRBJ2-5, the full variable domain reads EPEVTQTPSHQVTQMGQEVILRCVPISNHLYFYWYRQILGQKVEFLVSFYNNEISEKSEIFDDQFSVERPDGSNFTLKIRSTKLEDSAMYFCASSEDIQETQYFGPGTRLLVL.

There are a few counts of this clonotype. V usage is TRBV7-2 and J usage is TRBJ2-7; weak D call: TRBD2 (6 bases). Per the germline V gene, CDR1 is SGHTA and CDR2 is FQGNSA. The CDR3 covers 16 residues. The germline V and J ends were trimmed by 1 base and 5 bases, with 18 bases remaining between them. In nucleotides, the CDR3 is TGTGCCAGCAGCTTAGACGGCAGCGGGCTCCCCCACGAGCAGTACTTC. Its protein product is CASSLDGSGLPHEQYF.

V gene TRBV11-2 combines with J gene TRBJ2-7, with D maybe TRBD2 (6 bases). Trimming shortened V by 5 bases and J by 2 bases, and 10 bases separated the two germline ends. The CDR3 totals 13 residues. The germline CDR1 and CDR2 sequences are SGHAT and FQNNGV. CDR3 sequence (DNA): TGTGCCAGCAGCCAAGGGGAGGCCTACGAGCAGTACTTC. It yields the protein CASSQGEAYEQYF.

This clonotype was counted a few times. The CDR3, as DNA: TGTGCCAGTAGCCTCAAGGGAGGCGGGAGGGCCTACGAGCAGTACTTC. This sequence encodes CASSLKGGGRAYEQYF. The chain carries TRBV19 and TRBJ2-7; 9 bases are a match to TRBD2. Germline V CDR1 and CDR2: LNHDA, SQIVND (reference sequence). The CDR3 is 16 amino acids. The ends lost 6 bases at V and 2 bases at J; junction bases unmatched: 11.

The J gene is TRBJ2-7, the V gene TRBV11-2; 7 bases are shared with TRBD1. The J segment lost 0 bases and the V segment lost 4 bases, leaving 9 bases of the junction unmatched. Per the germline V gene, CDR1 is SGHAT and CDR2 is FQNNGV. CDR3 length: 16 residues. CDR3 residues: CASSSAGTVSSYEQYF. DNA of the CDR3: TGTGCCAGCAGCTCTGCCGGGACAGTTAGCTCCTACGAGCAGTACTTC.